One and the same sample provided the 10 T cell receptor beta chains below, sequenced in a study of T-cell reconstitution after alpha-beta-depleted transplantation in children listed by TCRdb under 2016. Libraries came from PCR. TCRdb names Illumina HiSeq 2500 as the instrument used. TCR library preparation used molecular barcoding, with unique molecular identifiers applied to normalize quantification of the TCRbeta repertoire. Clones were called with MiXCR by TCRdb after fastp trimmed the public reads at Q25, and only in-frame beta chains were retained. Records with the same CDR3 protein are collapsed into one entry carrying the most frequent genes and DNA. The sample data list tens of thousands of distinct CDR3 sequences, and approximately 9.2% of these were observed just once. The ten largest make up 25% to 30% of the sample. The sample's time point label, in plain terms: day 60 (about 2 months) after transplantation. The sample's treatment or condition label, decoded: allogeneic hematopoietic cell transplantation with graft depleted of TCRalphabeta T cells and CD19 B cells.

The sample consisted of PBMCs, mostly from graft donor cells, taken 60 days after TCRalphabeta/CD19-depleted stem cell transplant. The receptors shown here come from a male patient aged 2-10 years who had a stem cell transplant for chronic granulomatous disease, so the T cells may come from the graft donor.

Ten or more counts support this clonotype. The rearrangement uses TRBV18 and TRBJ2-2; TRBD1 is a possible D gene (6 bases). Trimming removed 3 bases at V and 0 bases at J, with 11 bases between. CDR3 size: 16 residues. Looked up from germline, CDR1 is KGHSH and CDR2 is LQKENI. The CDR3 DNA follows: TGTGCCAGCTCACCGGGGGCTGGTGCGAACACCGGGGAGCTGTTTTTT. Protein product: CASSPGAGANTGELFF.

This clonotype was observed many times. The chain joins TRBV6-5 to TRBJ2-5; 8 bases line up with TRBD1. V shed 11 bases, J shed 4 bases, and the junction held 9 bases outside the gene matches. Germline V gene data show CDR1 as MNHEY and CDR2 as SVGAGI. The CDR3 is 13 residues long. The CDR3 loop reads CASQTGGRETQYF. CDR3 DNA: TGTGCCTCCCAAACAGGGGGTAGAGAGACCCAGTACTTC.

CDR3 amino acids: CASSSGGSSYEQYF. CDR3 nucleotide sequence: TGTGCCAGCAGCTCAGGCGGGTCCTCCTACGAGCAGTACTTC. The chain links TRBV7-2 to TRBJ2-7, with D maybe TRBD2 (5 bases). With 4 bases removed from V and 0 bases from J, the gap between germline ends came to 10 bases. Germline assignment: CDR1 SGHTA and CDR2 FQGNSA. This CDR3 region has 14 residues.

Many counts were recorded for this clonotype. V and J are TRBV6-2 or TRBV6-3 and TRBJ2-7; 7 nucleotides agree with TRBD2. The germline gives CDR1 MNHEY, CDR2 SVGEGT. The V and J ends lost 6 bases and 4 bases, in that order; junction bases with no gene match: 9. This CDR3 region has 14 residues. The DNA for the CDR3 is TGTGCCAGCAGCGAGCGGGAATCACCGTACGAGCAGTACTTC. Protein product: CASSERESPYEQYF.

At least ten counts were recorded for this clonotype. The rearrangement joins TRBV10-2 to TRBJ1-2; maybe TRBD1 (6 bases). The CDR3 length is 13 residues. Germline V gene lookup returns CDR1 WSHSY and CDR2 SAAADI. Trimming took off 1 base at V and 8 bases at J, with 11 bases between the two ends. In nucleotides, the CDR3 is TGCGCCAGCAGTGAGTTGGCAGGGGAAGGCTACACCTTC. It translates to CASSELAGEGYTF.

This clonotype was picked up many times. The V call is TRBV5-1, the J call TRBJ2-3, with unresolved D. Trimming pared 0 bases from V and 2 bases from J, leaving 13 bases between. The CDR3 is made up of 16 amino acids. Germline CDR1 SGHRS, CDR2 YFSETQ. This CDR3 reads CASSLALITFTDTQYF. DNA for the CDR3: TGCGCCAGCAGCTTGGCACTGATTACCTTCACAGATACGCAGTATTTT.

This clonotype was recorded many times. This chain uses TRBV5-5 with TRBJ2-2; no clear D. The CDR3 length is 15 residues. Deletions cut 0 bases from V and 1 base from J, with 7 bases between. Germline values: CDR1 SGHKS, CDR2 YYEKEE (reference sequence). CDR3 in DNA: TGTGCCAGCAGCTTGGTGGTGGGGAACACCGGGGAGCTGTTTTTT. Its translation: CASSLVVGNTGELFF. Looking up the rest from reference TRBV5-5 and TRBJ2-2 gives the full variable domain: DAGVTQSPTHLIKTRGQQVTLRCSPISGHKSVSWYQQVLGQGPQFIFQYYEKEERGRGNFPDRFSARQFPNYSSELNVNALLLGDSALYLCASSLVVGNTGELFFGEGSRLTVL.

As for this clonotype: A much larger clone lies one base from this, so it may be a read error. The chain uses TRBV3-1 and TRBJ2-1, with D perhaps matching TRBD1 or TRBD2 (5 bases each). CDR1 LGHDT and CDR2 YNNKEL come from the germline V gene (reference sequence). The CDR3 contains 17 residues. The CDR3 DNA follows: TGTGCCAGCTGCCACAGAGTCCGAGGGACGGTTTACAATGAGCAGTTCTTC. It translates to CASCHRVRGTVYNEQFF.

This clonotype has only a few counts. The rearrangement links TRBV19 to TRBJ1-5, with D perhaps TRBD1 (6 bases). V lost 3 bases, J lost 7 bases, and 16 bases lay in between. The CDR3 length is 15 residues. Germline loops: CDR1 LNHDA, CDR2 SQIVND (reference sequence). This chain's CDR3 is CASSIRGGAEQPQHF. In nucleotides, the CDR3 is TGTGCCAGTAGTATTCGGGGGGGCGCAGAGCAGCCCCAGCATTTT.

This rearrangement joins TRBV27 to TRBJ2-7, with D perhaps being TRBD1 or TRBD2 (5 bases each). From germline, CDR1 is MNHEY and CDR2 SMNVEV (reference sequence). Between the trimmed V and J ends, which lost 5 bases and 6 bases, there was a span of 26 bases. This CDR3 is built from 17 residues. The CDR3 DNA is TGTGCCAGCAGTCCGTTCGGTTGGGGGACGCGAATTGGCGAGCAGTACTTC. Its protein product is CASSPFGWGTRIGEQYF.